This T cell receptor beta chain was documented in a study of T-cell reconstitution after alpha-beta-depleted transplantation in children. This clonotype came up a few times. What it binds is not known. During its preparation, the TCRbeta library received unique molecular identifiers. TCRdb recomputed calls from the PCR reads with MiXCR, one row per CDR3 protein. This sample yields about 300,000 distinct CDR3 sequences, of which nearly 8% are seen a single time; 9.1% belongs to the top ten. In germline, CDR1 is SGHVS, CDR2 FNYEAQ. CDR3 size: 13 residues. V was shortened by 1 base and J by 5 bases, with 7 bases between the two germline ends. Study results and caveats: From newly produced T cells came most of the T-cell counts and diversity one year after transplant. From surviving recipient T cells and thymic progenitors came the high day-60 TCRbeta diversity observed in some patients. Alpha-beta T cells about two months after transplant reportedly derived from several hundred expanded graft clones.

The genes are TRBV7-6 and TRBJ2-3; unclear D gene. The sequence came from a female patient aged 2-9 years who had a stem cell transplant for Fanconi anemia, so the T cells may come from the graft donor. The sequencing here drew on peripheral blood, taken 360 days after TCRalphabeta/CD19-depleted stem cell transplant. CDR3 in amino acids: CASSLVEVDTQYF. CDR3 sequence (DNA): TGTGCCAGCAGCTTAGTAGAGGTAGATACGCAGTATTTT. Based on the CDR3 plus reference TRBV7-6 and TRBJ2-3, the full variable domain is GAGVSQSPRYKVTKRGQDVALRCDPISGHVSLYWYRQALGQGPEFLTYFNYEAQQDKSGLPNDRFSAERPEGSISTLTIQRTEQRDSAMYRCASSLVEVDTQYFGPGTRLTVL.